The following is a TCR beta chain sequence with its context. Germline-derived CDR1 and CDR2 are LNHDA and SQIVND (reference sequence). The CDR3 runs to 14 residues. Trimming removed 5 bases from V and 0 bases from J, with 7 bases in between. The PCR made use of 60 Vbeta and 13 Jbeta primers. Original processing notes: Later analysis identified roughly 84 million unique TCR beta chains, about 10 million shared. The repertoire was sequenced with immunoSEQ multiplex PCR; TCRdb's copy has only in-frame clones and lacks some. V, J and clone size are those of that table, while D and trimming were read from the DNA. The sample lists roughly 220,000 clones; 65% to 80% were seen once. The data were obtained in a study of cytomegalovirus exposure and HLA in healthy donors. The study sampled nominally healthy donors, though unrecorded immune exposures were likely.

The receptor was derived from a man aged 50 to 60 in good health and CMV-seronegative. The chain joins TRBV19 to TRBJ1-4, with TRBD1 as a possible D gene (5 bases). The sequenced sample was PBMCs. The CDR3: CASSPTATNEKLFF. The CDR3 coding sequence is TGTGCCAGTAGTCCGACAGCAACTAATGAAAAACTGTTTTTT. Based on the CDR3 plus reference TRBV19 and TRBJ1-4, the full variable domain is DGGITQSPKYLFRKEGQNVTLSCEQNLNHDAMYWYRQDPGQGLRLIYYSQIVNDFQKGDIAEGYSVSREKKESFPLTVTSAQKNPTAFYLCASSPTATNEKLFFGSGTQLSVL.